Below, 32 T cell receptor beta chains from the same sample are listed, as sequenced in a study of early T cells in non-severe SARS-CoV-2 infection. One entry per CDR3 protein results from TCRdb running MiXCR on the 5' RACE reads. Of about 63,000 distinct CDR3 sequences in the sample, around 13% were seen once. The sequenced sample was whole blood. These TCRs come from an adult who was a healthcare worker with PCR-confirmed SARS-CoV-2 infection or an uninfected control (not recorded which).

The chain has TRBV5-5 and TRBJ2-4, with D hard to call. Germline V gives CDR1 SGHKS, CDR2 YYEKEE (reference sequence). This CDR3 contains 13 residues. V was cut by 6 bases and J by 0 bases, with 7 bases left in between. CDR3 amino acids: CASMISAKNIQYF. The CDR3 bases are TGTGCCAGCATGATCTCAGCCAAAAACATTCAGTACTTC.

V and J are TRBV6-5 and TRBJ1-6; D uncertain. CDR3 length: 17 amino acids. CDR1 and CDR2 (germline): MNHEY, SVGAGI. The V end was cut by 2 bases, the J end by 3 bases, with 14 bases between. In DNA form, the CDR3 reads TGTGCCAGCAGTTACGGCCAGGACGACTACTATAATTCACCCCTCCACTTT. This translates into CASSYGQDDYYNSPLHF.

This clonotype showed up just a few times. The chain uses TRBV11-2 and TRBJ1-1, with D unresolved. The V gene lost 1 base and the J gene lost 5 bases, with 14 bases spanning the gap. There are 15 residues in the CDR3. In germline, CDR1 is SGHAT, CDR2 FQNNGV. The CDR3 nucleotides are TGTGCCAGCAGCTTAGGGTATGGGTTTGGAACTGAAGCTTTCTTT. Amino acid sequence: CASSLGYGFGTEAFF. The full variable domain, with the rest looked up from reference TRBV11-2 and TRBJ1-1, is EAGVAQSPRYKIIEKRQSVAFWCNPISGHATLYWYQQILGQGPKLLIQFQNNGVVDDSQLPKDRFSAERLKGVDSTLKIQPAKLEDSAVYLCASSLGYGFGTEAFFGQGTRLTVV.

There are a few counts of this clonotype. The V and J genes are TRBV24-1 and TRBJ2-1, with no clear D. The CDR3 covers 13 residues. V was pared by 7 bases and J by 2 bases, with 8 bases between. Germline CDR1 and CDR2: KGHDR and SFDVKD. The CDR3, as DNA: TGTGCCACCAGCGAGAGTACCTACAATGAGCAGTTCTTC. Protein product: CATSESTYNEQFF.

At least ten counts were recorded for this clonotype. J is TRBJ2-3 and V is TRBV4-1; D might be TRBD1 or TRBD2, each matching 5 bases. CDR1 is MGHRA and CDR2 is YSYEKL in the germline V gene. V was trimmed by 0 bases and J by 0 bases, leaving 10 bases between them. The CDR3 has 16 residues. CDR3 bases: TGCGCCAGCAGCCAAGAGGGACCTCTTAGCACAGATACGCAGTATTTT. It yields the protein CASSQEGPLSTDTQYF.

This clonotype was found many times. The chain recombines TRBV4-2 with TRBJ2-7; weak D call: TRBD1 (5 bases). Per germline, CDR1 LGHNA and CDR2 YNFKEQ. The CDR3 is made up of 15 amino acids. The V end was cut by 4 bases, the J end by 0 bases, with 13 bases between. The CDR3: CASSLSDTASYEQYF. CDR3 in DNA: TGTGCCAGCAGCCTTTCGGACACCGCCTCCTACGAGCAGTACTTC.

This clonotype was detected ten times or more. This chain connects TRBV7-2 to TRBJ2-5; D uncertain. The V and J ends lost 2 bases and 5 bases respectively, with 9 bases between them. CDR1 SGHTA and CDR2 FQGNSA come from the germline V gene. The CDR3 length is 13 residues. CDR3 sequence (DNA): TGTGCCAGCAGCTTACAGGTGCCCGAGACCCAGTACTTC. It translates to CASSLQVPETQYF.

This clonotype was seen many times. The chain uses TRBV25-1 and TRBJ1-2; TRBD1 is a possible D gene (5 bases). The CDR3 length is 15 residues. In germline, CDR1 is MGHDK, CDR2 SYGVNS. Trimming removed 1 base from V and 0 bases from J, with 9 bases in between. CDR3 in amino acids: CASSESRDPNYGYTF. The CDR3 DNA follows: TGTGCCAGCAGTGAATCCCGGGACCCTAACTATGGCTACACCTTC.

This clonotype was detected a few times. CDR3 loop: CASSQTGEGTQYF. The CDR3 nucleotides are TGCGCCAGCAGCCAGACAGGGGAAGGTACGCAGTATTTT. V gene TRBV4-1 combines with J gene TRBJ2-3; 8 bases align to TRBD1. Trimming at V came to 3 bases and at J to 8 bases, leaving 4 bases not matched to a gene. Germline-derived CDR1 and CDR2 are MGHRA and YSYEKL. This CDR3 region has 13 residues.

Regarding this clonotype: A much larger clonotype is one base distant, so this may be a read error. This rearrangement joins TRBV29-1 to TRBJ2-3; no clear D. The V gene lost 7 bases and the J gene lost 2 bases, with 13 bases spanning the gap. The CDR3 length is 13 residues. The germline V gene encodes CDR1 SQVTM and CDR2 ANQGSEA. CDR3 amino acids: CSAAVPTTDTQYF. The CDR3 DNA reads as TGCAGCGCGGCGGTCCCGACCACAGATACGCAGTATTTT.

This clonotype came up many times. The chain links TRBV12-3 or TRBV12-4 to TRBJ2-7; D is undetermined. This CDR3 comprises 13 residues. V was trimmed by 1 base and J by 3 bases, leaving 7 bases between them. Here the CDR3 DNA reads TGTGCCAGCAGTTTAGTGGGCCTCTACGAGCAGTACTTC. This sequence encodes CASSLVGLYEQYF.

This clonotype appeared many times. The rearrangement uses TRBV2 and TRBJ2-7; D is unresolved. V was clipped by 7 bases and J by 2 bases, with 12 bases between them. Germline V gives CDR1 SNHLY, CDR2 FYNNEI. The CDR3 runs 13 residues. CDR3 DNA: TGTGCCAGCACAAGAGACCGTGCCTACGAGCAGTACTTC. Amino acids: CASTRDRAYEQYF.

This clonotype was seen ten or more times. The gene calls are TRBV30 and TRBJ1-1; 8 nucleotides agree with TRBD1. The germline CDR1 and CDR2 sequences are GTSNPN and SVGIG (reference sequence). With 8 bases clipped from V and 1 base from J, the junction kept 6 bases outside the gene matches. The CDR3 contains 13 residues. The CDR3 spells CARTGWGNTEAFF. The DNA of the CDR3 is TGTGCCCGGACAGGGTGGGGGAACACTGAAGCTTTCTTT.

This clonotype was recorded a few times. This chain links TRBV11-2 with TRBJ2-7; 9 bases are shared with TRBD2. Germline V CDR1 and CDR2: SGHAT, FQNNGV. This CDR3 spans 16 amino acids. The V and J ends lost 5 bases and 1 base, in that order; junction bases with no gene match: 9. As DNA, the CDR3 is TGTGCCAGCAGCCCCGGGGCGGGGGGGCGATCCTACGAGCAGTACTTC. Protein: CASSPGAGGRSYEQYF.

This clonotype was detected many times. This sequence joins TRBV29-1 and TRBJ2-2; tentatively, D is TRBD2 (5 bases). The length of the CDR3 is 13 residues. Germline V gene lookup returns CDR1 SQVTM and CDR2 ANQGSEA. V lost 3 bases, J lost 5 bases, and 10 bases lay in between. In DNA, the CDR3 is TGCAGCGTTGAGAGTAGAGGGACCGGGGAGCTGTTTTTT. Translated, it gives CSVESRGTGELFF.

CDR3 nucleotides: TGCAGCGTTGCTGGGGATGGCTACACCTTC. Amino acids: CSVAGDGYTF. The chain is built from TRBV29-1 and TRBJ1-2; D gene uncertain. The germline gives CDR1 SQVTM, CDR2 ANQGSEA. V was cut by 4 bases and J by 6 bases, with 6 bases left in between. CDR3 length: 10 residues.

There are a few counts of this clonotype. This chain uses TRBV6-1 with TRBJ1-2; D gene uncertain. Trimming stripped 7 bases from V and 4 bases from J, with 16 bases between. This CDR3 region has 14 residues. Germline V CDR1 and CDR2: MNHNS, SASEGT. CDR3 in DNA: TGTGCCAGCATCCCGGCCGATATGTTCTATGGCTACACCTTC. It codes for CASIPADMFYGYTF.

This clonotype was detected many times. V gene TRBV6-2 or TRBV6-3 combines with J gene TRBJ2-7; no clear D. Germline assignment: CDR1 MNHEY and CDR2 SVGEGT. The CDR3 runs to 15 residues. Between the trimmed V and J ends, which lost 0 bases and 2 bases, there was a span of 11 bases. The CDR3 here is CASSYSEDGTYEQYF. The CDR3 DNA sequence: TGTGCCAGCAGTTACTCTGAGGACGGAACCTACGAGCAGTACTTC.

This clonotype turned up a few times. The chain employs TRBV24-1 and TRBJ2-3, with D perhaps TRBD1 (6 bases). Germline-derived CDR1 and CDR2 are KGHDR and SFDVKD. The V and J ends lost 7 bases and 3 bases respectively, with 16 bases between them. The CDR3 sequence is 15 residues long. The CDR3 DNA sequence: TGTGCCACCAGCCACCGGGACAAGGGGACAGATACGCAGTATTTT. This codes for CATSHRDKGTDTQYF.

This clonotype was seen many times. The CDR3 sequence: CSARTSILRDQRLNTEAFF. Here the CDR3 DNA reads TGCAGTGCTAGGACCTCAATTCTCCGGGACCAAAGACTGAACACTGAAGCTTTCTTT. V usage is TRBV20-1 and J usage is TRBJ1-1, with a possible D match to TRBD1 (5 bases). The CDR3 extends over 19 amino acids. Germline CDR1 is DFQATT and CDR2 is SNEGSKA (reference sequence). V lost 3 bases and J lost 0, with 26 bases in between.

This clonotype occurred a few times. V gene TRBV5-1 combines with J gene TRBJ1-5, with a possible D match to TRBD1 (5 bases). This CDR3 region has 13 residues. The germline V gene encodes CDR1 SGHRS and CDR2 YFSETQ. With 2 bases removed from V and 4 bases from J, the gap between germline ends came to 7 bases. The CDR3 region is CASSFDRNQPQHF. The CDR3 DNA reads TGCGCCAGCAGCTTCGACAGAAATCAGCCCCAGCATTTT.

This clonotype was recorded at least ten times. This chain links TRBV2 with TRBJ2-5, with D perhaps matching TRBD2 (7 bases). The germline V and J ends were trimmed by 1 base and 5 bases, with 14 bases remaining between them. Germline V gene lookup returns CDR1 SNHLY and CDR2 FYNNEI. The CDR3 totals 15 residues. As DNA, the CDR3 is TGTGCCAGCAGTGAAGAGAATGGCGGGGGCGAGACCCAGTACTTC. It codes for CASSEENGGGETQYF.

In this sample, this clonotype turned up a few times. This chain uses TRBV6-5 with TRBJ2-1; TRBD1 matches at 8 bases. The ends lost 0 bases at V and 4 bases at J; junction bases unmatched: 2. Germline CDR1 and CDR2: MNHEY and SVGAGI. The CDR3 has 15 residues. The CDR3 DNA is TGTGCCAGCAGTTACTCGCACAGGGGGTACAATGAGCAGTTCTTC. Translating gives CASSYSHRGYNEQFF.

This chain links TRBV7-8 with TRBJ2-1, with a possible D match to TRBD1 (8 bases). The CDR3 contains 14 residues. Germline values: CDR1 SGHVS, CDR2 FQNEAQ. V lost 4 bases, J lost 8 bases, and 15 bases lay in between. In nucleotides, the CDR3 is TGTGCCAGCAGCTGGACAGGGAGGGTCCATGAGCAGTTCTTC. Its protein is CASSWTGRVHEQFF.

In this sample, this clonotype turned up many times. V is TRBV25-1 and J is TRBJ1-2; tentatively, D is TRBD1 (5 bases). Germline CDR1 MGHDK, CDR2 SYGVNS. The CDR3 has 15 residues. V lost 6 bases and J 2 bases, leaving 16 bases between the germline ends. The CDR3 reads CASRATGEKNYGYTF. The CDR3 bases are TGTGCCAGCAGGGCCACAGGAGAAAAGAACTATGGCTACACCTTC.

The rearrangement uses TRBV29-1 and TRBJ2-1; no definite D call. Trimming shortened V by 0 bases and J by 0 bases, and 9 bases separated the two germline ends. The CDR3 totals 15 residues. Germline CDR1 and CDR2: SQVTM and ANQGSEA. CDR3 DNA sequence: TGCAGCGTTGAAGATGAGCCTGTCTCCTACAATGAGCAGTTCTTC. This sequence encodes CSVEDEPVSYNEQFF.

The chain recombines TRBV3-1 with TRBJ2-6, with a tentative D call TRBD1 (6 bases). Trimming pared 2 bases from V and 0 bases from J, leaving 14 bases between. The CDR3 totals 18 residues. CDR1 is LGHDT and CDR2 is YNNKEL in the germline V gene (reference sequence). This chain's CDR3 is CASSQYGTPSSGANVLTF. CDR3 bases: TGTGCCAGCAGCCAATATGGGACACCTAGCTCTGGGGCCAACGTCCTGACTTTC.

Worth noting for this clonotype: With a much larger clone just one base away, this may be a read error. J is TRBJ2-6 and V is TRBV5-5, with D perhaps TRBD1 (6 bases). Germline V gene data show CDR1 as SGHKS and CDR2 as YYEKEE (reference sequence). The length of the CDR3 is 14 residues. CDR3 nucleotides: TGTACCAGCAGCCACAGGGCTGGGGCCAACGTCCTGACTTTC. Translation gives CTSSHRAGANVLTF.

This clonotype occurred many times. This chain's CDR3 is CSARAVMNSPLHF. The CDR3 bases are TGCAGTGCTAGAGCGGTTATGAATTCACCCCTCCACTTT. This rearrangement joins TRBV20-1 to TRBJ1-6; D gene unclear. The CDR3 totals 13 residues. CDR1 DFQATT and CDR2 SNEGSKA come from the germline V gene (reference sequence). Trimming cost V 1 base and J 7 bases, with 8 bases left between them.

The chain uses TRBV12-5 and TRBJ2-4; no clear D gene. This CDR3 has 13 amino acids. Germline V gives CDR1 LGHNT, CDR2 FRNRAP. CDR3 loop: CAQAAVAKNIQYF. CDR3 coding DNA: TGTGCCCAGGCCGCAGTAGCCAAAAACATTCAGTACTTC.

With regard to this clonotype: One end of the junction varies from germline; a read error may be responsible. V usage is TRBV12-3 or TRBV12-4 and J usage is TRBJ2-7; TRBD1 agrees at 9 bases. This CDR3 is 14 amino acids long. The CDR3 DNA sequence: TGTGCCAGCAGGACCGGGACAGGGTATAGCGAGCGGTACTTC. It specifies CASRTGTGYSERYF.

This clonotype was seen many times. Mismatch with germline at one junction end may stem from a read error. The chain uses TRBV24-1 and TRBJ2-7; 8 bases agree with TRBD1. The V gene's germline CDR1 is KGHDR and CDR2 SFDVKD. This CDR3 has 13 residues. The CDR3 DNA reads TGTGCCGCCAGGACAGGGAATAGATACGAGCAGTACTTC. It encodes CAARTGNRYEQYF.